The clone carrying this T cell receptor beta chain has more than one count but fewer than ten. Its antigen is not identified. The data belong to a study of blood T cells in healthy people across ages. Broader study findings: Naive CD4+ cells and diversity were both higher in long-lived donors than in aged donors.

A second PCR of roughly 7 to 11 cycles used a sample-barcoded 5' primer and a J-beta primer mix. Each of the cDNA molecules was tagged by a template-switch adaptor with 12 random nucleotides. From the 5' RACE reads, TCRdb called clonotypes with MiXCR, one entry per CDR3 protein. Of 910,000 or so distinct CDR3 sequences in the sample, just over 50% are singletons; the top ten hold around 21%. With 6 bases removed from V and 6 bases from J, the gap between germline ends came to 18 bases. Germline loops: CDR1 MNHEY, CDR2 SMNVEV (reference sequence). The CDR3 totals 14 residues. The chain has TRBV27 and TRBJ2-7; D is perhaps TRBD2 (5 bases). Sequenced sample: blood. The receptor was isolated from a woman aged 60-75 years in good health. This CDR3 reads CASRRLSGSSEQYF. The DNA for the CDR3 is TGTGCCAGCAGACGGCTGTCGGGGAGTTCCGAGCAGTACTTC.